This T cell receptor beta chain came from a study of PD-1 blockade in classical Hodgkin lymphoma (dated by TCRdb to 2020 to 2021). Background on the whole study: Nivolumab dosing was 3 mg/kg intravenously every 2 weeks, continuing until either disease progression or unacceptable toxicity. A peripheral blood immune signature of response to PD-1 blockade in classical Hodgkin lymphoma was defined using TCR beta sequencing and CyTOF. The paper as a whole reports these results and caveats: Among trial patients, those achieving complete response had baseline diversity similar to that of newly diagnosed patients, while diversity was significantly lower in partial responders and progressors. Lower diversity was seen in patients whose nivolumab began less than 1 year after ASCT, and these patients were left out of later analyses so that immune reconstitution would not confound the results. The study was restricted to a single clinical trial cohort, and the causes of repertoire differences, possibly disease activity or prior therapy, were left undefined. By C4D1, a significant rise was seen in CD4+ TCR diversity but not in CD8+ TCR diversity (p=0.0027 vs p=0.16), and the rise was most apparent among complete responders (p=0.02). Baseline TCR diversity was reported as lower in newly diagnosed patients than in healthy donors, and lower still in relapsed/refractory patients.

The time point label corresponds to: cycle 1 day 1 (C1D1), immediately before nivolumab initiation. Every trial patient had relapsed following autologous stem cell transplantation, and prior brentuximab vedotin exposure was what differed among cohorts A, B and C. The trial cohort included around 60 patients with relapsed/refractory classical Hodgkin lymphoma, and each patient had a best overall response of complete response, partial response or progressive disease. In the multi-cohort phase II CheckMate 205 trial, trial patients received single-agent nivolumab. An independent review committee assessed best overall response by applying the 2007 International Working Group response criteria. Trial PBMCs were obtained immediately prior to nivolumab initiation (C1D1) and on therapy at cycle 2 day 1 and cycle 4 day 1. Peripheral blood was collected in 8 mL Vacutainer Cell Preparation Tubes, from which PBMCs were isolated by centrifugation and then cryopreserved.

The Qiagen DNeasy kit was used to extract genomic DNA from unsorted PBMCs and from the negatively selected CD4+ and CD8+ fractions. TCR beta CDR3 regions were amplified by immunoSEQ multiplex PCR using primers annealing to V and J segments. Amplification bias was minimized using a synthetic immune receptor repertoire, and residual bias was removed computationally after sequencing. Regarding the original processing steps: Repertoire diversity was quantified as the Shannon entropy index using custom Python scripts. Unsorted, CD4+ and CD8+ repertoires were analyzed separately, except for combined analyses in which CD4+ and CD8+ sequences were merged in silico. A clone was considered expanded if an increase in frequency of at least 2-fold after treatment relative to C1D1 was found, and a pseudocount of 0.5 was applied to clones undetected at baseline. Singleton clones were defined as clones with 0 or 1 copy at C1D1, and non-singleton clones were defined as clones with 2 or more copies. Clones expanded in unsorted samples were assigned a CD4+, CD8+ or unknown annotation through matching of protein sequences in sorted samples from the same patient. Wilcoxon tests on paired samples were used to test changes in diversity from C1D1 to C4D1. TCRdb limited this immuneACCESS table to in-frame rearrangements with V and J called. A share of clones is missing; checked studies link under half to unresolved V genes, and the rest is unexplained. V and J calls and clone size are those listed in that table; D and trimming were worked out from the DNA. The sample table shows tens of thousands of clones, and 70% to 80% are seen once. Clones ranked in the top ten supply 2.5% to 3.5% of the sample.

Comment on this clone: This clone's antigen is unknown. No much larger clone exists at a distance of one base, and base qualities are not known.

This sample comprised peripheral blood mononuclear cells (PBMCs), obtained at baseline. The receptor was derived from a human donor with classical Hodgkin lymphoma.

The CDR3 region: CASSQEPSGGTQYF. The DNA sequence is as follows: TGTGCCAGCAGCCAAGAGCCTAGCGGGGGTACGCAGTATTTT. In this chain, TRBV4-2 is recombined with TRBJ2-3; 10 central nucleotides agree with TRBD2. Trimming leaves V shorter by 0 bases and J shorter by 8 bases, with the junction holding 2 bases beyond the gene matches. As encoded in the germline V gene, CDR1 is LGHNA while CDR2 is YNFKEQ. The CDR3 runs 14 amino acids, cysteine and phenylalanine included. Only the CDR3 DNA stays, 42 bases, in frame from base 1.